This entry is about one TCR beta chain. The germline V gene has CDR1 SGHNT and CDR2 YENEEA. V was pared by 6 bases and J by 1 base, with 2 bases of the junction left unmatched. This CDR3 has 14 residues. This entry belongs to a study of T cells after somatic rescue of genetic block. Measured with immunoSEQ multiplex PCR; TCRdb has only the in-frame clones, and not every one. The sample holds approximately 88,000 clones, about nine tenths seen once. This clonotype was obtained from a woman under 30. The sequenced sample was peripheral blood mononuclear cells (PBMCs). The chain joins TRBV11-3 to TRBJ2-2; 7 bases agree with TRBD1. For the CDR3, the DNA is TGTGCCAGCAGGCGGACAGGGAACACCGGGGAGCTGTTTTTT. Translation: CASRRTGNTGELFF.